Reported below is one T cell receptor beta chain. With 5 bases removed from V and 6 bases from J, the gap between germline ends came to 16 bases. The CDR3 totals 15 residues. Germline CDR1 is SGHTA and CDR2 is FQGNSA. The data belong to a study of human T cells and chemical hapten exposure. Study-level information: Patch tests containing 0.01% DPC, applied to the upper back, were read at 6 days.

TCRdb fed the RACE reads into MiXCR, producing one record per CDR3 protein. The repertoire holds roughly 200,000 distinct CDR3 sequences, with 20% to 25% as singletons. As for time point: patch test 1, 2 weeks after DPC sensitization. The treatment denotes: therapeutic diphenylcyclopropenone sensitization with weekly scalp DPC. J is TRBJ2-2 and V is TRBV7-2; D is perhaps TRBD2 (6 bases). Source: whole blood, taken in connection with sensitization to the hapten diphenylcyclopropenone (DPC). This TCR came from a woman between 50 and 59 years old with alopecia areata. Some clones in this sample may be carry-over from other donors' samples. The CDR3 sequence: CASSEDWGVAGELFF. The CDR3 region has the DNA TGTGCCAGCAGCGAAGACTGGGGGGTAGCCGGGGAGCTGTTTTTT.